This is a list of T cell receptor beta chains from one sample in a study of blood T cell repertoires in COVID-19. Sequencing used immunoSEQ multiplex PCR; TCRdb keeps in-frame clones, though not all of them. The repertoire holds hundreds of thousands of clones, with 85% to 90% as singletons. The specimen was PBMCs or T cells enriched from blood (not recorded which). These receptors were obtained from a woman between 50 and 59 years old in a cohort exposed to, infected with or recovered from COVID-19 (not recorded which). Each CDR3 is given with its conserved first and last residue. A D gene is named only where the DNA matches it firmly. Where a row states a size, it is once, few, many or the class of an expanded clone; other rows omit it.

D	V	size	J	CDR3	DNA
-	TRBV5-1	once	TRBJ1-2	CASRSGVQDYGYTF	TGCGCCAGCAGGTCGGGGGTTCAGGACTATGGCTACACCTTC
-	TRBV7-7	-	TRBJ2-5	CASSFRVGETQYF	TGTGCTAGCAGCTTCCGGGTTGGAGAGACCCAGTACTTC
TRBD2	TRBV7-2	-	TRBJ2-3	CASSLVGTSGGADTQYF	TGTGCCAGCAGCTTAGTAGGGACTAGCGGGGGGGCTGATACGCAGTATTTT
TRBD1	TRBV24-1	-	TRBJ1-2	CATSDVNRGGYTF	TGTGCCACCAGTGATGTTAACAGGGGAGGCTACACCTTC
-	TRBV7-9	-	TRBJ1-2	CASSHGLGTGNYGYTF	TGTGCCAGCAGCCATGGCTTGGGAACGGGGAACTATGGCTACACCTTC
TRBD2	TRBV24-1	-	TRBJ2-3	CATSDWTSGNPDTQYF	TGTGCCACCAGTGACTGGACTAGCGGCAACCCAGATACGCAGTATTTT
-	TRBV18	-	TRBJ1-2	CASSGGREYGYTF	TGTGCCAGCTCAGGGGGCAGGGAATATGGCTACACCTTC
-	TRBV9	-	TRBJ2-2	CASSVEIGANTGELFF	TGTGCCAGCAGCGTAGAAATCGGGGCGAACACCGGGGAGCTGTTTTTT
TRBD2	TRBV3-1/TRBV3-2	-	TRBJ2-3	CASSQGLAESTDTQYF	TGTGCCAGCAGCCAAGGGCTAGCGGAGAGCACAGATACGCAGTATTTT
-	TRBV25-1	-	TRBJ1-1	CASSEPGGRANTEAFF	TGTGCCAGCAGTGAACCGGGTGGCAGGGCGAACACTGAAGCTTTCTTT
TRBD2	TRBV3-1/TRBV3-2	-	TRBJ2-5	CASSFAGLAGGPGEETQYF	TGTGCCAGCAGCTTTGCAGGACTAGCGGGGGGGCCGGGTGAAGAGACCCAGTACTTC
TRBD1	TRBV7-2	-	TRBJ1-1	CASSLKTGARGTEAFF	TGTGCCAGCAGTCTAAAGACAGGGGCCAGGGGTACTGAAGCTTTCTTT
-	TRBV7-8	-	TRBJ1-1	CASSLDSDTEAFF	TGTGCCAGCAGCTTGGACAGTGACACTGAAGCTTTCTTT
TRBD1	TRBV19	-	TRBJ1-2	CASSIWTGTYGYTF	TGTGCCAGTAGTATCTGGACAGGGACTTATGGCTACACCTTC
-	TRBV12-3/TRBV12-4	-	TRBJ1-3	CASTTLERNTIYF	TGTGCCAGCACAACGCTCGAGAGAAACACCATATATTTT
-	TRBV12-3/TRBV12-4	-	TRBJ2-5	CASSFGYQETQYF	TGTGCCAGCAGTTTCGGGTACCAAGAGACCCAGTACTTC
-	TRBV6-1	-	TRBJ1-5	CASSEYRARQPQHF	TGTGCCAGCAGTGAGTACAGGGCGCGGCAGCCCCAGCATTTT
-	TRBV6-5	-	TRBJ1-5	CASKTVSNQPQHF	TGTGCCAGCAAGACAGTCAGCAATCAGCCCCAGCATTTT
-	TRBV2	few	TRBJ2-3	CASRFARRGGSDTQYF	TGTGCCAGCAGATTTGCAAGGAGGGGGGGCTCAGATACGCAGTATTTT
TRBD2	TRBV7-2	once	TRBJ2-5	CASSLAQRGAIETQYF	TGTGCCAGCAGCTTAGCCCAGCGGGGGGCCATAGAGACCCAGTACTTC
-	TRBV7-2	-	TRBJ1-1	CASSPRSFNTEAFF	TGTGCCAGCAGCCCCCGGTCATTTAACACTGAAGCTTTCTTT
TRBD1	TRBV14	-	TRBJ2-2	CASSQKTGYTGELFF	TGTGCCAGCAGCCAGAAGACAGGGTACACCGGGGAGCTGTTTTTT
-	TRBV2	many	TRBJ2-6	CASRRGHNSGANVLTF	TGTGCCAGCAGGAGGGGACATAACTCTGGGGCCAACGTCCTGACTTTC
-	TRBV13	once	TRBJ2-3	CASSLGMQGGLTDTQYF	TGTGCCAGCAGCTTAGGAATGCAGGGGGGCCTCACAGATACGCAGTATTTT
-	TRBV7-5	few	TRBJ2-7	CARSALHSGQGLYEQYF	TGTGCCAGAAGCGCTTTACATTCGGGACAGGGTTTATACGAGCAGTACTTC
-	TRBV29-1	-	TRBJ1-1	CSPLGPRAEAFF	TGCAGCCCCTTGGGGCCCCGCGCTGAAGCTTTCTTT
-	TRBV5-1	-	TRBJ2-7	CATSDRTPPYEQYF	TGCGCCACCTCGGACCGGACACCGCCCTACGAGCAGTACTTC